This T cell receptor beta chain stems from a study of T-cell reconstitution after alpha-beta-depleted transplantation in children. The germline gives CDR1 MDHEN, CDR2 SYDVKM. V was cut by 5 bases and J by 4 bases, with 17 bases left in between. The CDR3 is 16 amino acids. Preparation of the TCRbeta library involved a method that used unique molecular identifiers. MiXCR was run by TCRdb on the PCR reads, yielding one entry per CDR3 protein. The table shows approximately 300,000 distinct CDR3 sequences, with roughly 8.2% occurring only once. This clonotype was picked up many times. The antigen is unknown. Study findings and constraints: One year after transplant, T-cell counts and diversity came mostly from newly produced T cells.

This clonotype originated in a female patient aged 2-9 years who had a stem cell transplant for Fanconi anemia, so the T cells may come from the graft donor. The rearrangement links TRBV28 to TRBJ2-2; tentative D call: TRBD1 (7 bases). The material sequenced was peripheral blood, taken 360 days after TCRalphabeta/CD19-depleted stem cell transplant. The CDR3 here is CASSVEGTAFTGELFF. Here the CDR3 DNA reads TGTGCCAGCAGTGTGGAGGGGACAGCATTCACCGGGGAGCTGTTTTTT.